This entry describes one T cell receptor beta chain. What it binds is not known. The sample originates from a study of cytomegalovirus exposure and HLA in healthy donors. Germline CDR1 is GTSNPN and CDR2 is SVGIG (reference sequence). Trimming stripped 0 bases from V and 0 bases from J, with 9 bases between. The CDR3 length is 15 residues. Study-level findings and limits: A classifier reportedly called cytomegalovirus status with high sensitivity and specificity.

The primer mix had 60 Vbeta and 13 Jbeta primers. Repertoires were generated with immunoSEQ multiplex PCR, while TCRdb's copy carries only in-frame clones and drops some. The sample yields about 130,000 clones, 65% to 75% seen once. The specimen was PBMCs. This TCR derives from a woman between 45 and 65 years old in good health and CMV-seropositive. This rearrangement joins TRBV30 to TRBJ1-3; D is possibly TRBD1 (5 bases). The CDR3 protein is CAWSVGQYSGNTIYF. In DNA, the CDR3 is TGTGCCTGGAGTGTGGGGCAGTACTCTGGAAACACCATATATTTT.